The 6 T cell receptor beta chains reported below all come from one sample, sequenced in a study of T cell repertoires in cytomegalovirus infection (dated by TCRdb to about 2019). Their antigens remain unidentified. The sequencing machine was an Illumina HiSeq 1500. TCRdb applied fastp at Q25 and MiXCR to the public reads, then kept only in-frame beta chains. Entries that share a CDR3 protein sequence are merged under the most common genes and DNA. The sample contains about 310,000 distinct CDR3 sequences, just under 25% of them found a single time. The top ten constitute approximately 12% of the sample. Explained via the paper, the treatment or condition label denotes: in vitro stimulation with specific CMV peptide epitopes to enrich CMV-specific T cells. The source was cultured PBMCs, collected from culture after CMV antigen stimulation. These receptors were taken from a human donor in good health (CMV status not recorded). Some clones in this sample may be carry-over from other donors' samples.

This chain uses TRBV12-3 or TRBV12-4 with TRBJ2-1; 11 bases match TRBD2. CDR3 length equals 14 residues. The trim removed 6 bases at V and 9 bases at J, leaving 7 bases unmatched. This chain's CDR3 is CASRLAGDGSEQFF. CDR3 bases: TGTGCCAGCAGACTAGCGGGAGATGGCTCTGAGCAGTTCTTC.

This clonotype occurred a few times. The junction departs from the called germline gene at one end, perhaps through a read error. The V and J genes are TRBV11-1 and TRBJ2-1; weak D call: TRBD2 (6 bases). Per germline, CDR1 SGHAT and CDR2 FQDESV (reference sequence). The CDR3 extends over 15 amino acids. The CDR3 here is CASSLAHSSYNEQFF. CDR3 DNA: TGTGCCAGCAGCCTAGCGCACAGCTCCTACAATGAGCAGTTCTTC.

This clonotype was seen at least ten times. The V gene is TRBV5-1, the J gene TRBJ2-1; D not resolved. V lost 6 bases and J 8 bases, leaving 18 bases between the germline ends. The CDR3 loop spans 14 amino acids. CDR1 is SGHRS and CDR2 is YFSETQ in the germline V gene. The CDR3 region is CASTLRQRLDEQFF. CDR3 sequence (DNA): TGCGCCAGCACCCTCCGCCAACGTCTCGATGAGCAGTTCTTC. Full variable domain (missing parts from reference TRBV5-1 and TRBJ2-1): KAGVTQTPRYLIKTRGQQVTLSCSPISGHRSVSWYQQTPGQGLQFLFEYFSETQRNKGNFPGRFSGRQFSNSRSEMNVSTLELGDSALYLCASTLRQRLDEQFFGPGTRLTVL.

The V gene is TRBV7-6, the J gene TRBJ2-5, with D perhaps TRBD2 (5 bases). The CDR3 is made up of 11 amino acids. Germline CDR1 is SGHVS and CDR2 is FNYEAQ. The germline V and J ends were trimmed by 7 bases and 3 bases, with 6 bases remaining between them. CDR3: CASTGEETQYF. CDR3 in DNA: TGTGCCAGCACCGGGGAAGAGACCCAGTACTTC.

The V call is TRBV20-1, the J call TRBJ1-4, with D maybe TRBD1 (5 bases). The CDR3 is made up of 14 amino acids. Germline CDR1 DFQATT, CDR2 SNEGSKA (reference sequence). The V end lost 1 base, the J end lost 7 bases, and 13 bases lay between the germline ends. The CDR3 protein is CSARVQGLVEKLFF. DNA of the CDR3: TGCAGTGCTAGAGTCCAGGGTCTGGTTGAAAAACTGTTTTTT.

V gene TRBV7-9 combines with J gene TRBJ1-2; D is perhaps TRBD1 (5 bases). The CDR3 runs to 15 residues. V shed 5 bases and J shed 0 bases, with 13 bases lying between them. Per germline, CDR1 SEHNR and CDR2 FQNEAQ (reference sequence). CDR3 sequence reads: CASSAEGRANYGYTF. CDR3 nucleotides: TGTGCCAGCAGCGCTGAGGGGAGGGCTAACTATGGCTACACCTTC.